This TCR beta chain was captured in a study of T-cell reconstitution after alpha-beta-depleted transplantation in children. As to this clonotype: The antigen is unknown.

General study results and limits: Surviving thymic progenitors and recipient T cells were the source of high TCRbeta diversity at day 60 in some patients. Alpha-beta T cells present about two months after transplant were reported to originate from several hundred expanded graft clones. Most T-cell counts and diversity one year after the transplant came from T cells that were newly produced.

Germline V gene lookup returns CDR1 SQVTM and CDR2 ANQGSEA. The CDR3 spans 13 residues. V was shortened by 7 bases and J by 0 bases, with 10 bases between the two germline ends. Unique molecular identifiers were used in preparing the TCRbeta library. TCRdb reanalysed the PCR reads using MiXCR and keeps one entry per CDR3 protein. The table has some 460,000 distinct CDR3 sequences, about a sixth seen once. This rearrangement joins TRBV29-1 to TRBJ2-1; D remains unclear. This receptor was identified in a boy less than two years old who had a stem cell transplant for Wiskott-Aldrich syndrome, so the T cells may come from the graft donor. Sequenced here: PBMCs, mostly from graft donor cells, sampled 360 days after TCRalphabeta/CD19-depleted stem cell transplant. CDR3 coding DNA: TGCAGCGCTGACTCCTTCTCCTACAATGAGCAGTTCTTC. Encoded protein: CSADSFSYNEQFF.